The following is a T cell receptor beta chain sequence with its context. Its cognate antigen is unknown. RNA transcripts provided the template for amplifying TCR beta CDR3 regions. Second-round multiplex PCR came after first-round RT-PCR with HTBI primers. TCRdb redid the calling of the multiplex PCR reads with MiXCR, one entry per CDR3 protein. The sample contains a few hundred thousand distinct CDR3 sequences, approximately 37% of which appear only once. This record comes from a study of Graves' ophthalmopathy and Graves' hyperthyroidism. Study-level findings and limits: It was with roughly 71% sensitivity and under 85% specificity that the model predicted ophthalmopathy progression. Ophthalmopathy versus stable hyperthyroidism: 13-signature model gave 85% to 90% sensitivity, just under 82% specificity.

This CDR3 has 10 amino acids. Germline assignment: CDR1 DFQATT and CDR2 SNEGSKA (reference sequence). Patients were excluded if they had other autoimmune diseases or uncontrolled infections, and likewise if pregnancy or lactation applied. Clinical symptoms and serum thyroxine were used for diagnosis; TRAb, thyroid ultrasound and orbital computed tomography were also relied on. The chain has TRBV20-1 and TRBJ2-3, with D possibly TRBD2 on 6 matching bases. The clonotype originates from an adult man with Graves' hyperthyroidism. The material sequenced was peripheral blood or thyroid tissue (not recorded which). The CDR3 loop reads CRTRGDTQYF. DNA for the CDR3: TGCAGGACCCGGGGGGATACGCAGTATTTT.